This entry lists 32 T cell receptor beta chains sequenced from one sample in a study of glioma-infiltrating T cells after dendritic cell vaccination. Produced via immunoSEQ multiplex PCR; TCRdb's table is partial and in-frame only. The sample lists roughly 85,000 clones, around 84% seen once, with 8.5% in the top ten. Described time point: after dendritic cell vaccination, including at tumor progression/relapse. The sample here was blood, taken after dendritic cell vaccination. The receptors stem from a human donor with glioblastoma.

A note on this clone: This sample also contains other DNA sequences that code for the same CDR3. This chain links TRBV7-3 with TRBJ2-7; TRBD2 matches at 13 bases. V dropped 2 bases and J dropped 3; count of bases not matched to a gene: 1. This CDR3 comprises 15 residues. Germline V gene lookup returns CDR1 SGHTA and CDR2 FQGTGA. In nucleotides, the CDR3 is TGTGCCAGCAGCTTAGGACTAGCGGGGGTCTACGAGCAGTACTTC. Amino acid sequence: CASSLGLAGVYEQYF.

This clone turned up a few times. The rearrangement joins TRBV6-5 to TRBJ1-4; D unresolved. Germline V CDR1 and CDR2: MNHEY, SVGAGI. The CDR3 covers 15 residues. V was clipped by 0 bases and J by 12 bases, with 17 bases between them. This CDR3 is CASSYSIQPPRELFF. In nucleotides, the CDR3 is TGTGCCAGCAGTTACTCGATCCAGCCCCCGAGGGAACTGTTTTTT.

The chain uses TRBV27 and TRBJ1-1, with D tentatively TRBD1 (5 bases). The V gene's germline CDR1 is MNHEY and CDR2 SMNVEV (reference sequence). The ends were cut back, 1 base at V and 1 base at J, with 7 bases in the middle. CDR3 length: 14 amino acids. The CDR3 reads CASSLFRGNTEAFF. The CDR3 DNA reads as TGTGCCAGCAGTTTATTTAGGGGGAACACTGAAGCTTTCTTT.

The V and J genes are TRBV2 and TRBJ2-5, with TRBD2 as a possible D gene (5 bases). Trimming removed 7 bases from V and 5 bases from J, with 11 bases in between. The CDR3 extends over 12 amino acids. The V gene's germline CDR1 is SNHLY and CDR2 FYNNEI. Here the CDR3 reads CASTPGWETQYF. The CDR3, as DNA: TGTGCCAGCACCCCGGGGTGGGAGACCCAGTACTTC.

Here the CDR3 reads CASSLGKISTGTGASLAKNIQYF. DNA for the CDR3: TGTGCCAGCAGTTTAGGGAAGATAAGCACCGGGACAGGAGCCTCACTAGCCAAAAACATTCAGTACTTC. The gene calls are TRBV28 and TRBJ2-4; TRBD1 agrees at 8 bases. Germline assignment: CDR1 MDHEN and CDR2 SYDVKM. V lost 2 bases, J lost 0 bases, and 24 bases stayed unmatched. This CDR3 contains 23 residues.

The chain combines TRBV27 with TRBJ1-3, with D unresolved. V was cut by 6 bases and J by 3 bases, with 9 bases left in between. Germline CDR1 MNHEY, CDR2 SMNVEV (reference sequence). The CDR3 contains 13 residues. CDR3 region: CASRLAGGNTIYF. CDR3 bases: TGTGCCAGCAGGCTAGCGGGTGGAAACACCATATATTTT.

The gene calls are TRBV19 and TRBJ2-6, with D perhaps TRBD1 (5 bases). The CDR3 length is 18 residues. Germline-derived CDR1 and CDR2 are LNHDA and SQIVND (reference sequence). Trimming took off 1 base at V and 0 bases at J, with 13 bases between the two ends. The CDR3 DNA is TGTGCCAGTAGTATAGTGGCAGGGAAATACTCTGGGGCCAACGTCCTGACTTTC. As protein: CASSIVAGKYSGANVLTF.

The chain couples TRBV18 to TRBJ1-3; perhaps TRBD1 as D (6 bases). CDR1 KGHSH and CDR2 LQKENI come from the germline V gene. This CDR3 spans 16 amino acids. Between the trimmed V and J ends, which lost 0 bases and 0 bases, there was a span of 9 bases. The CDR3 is CASSPPRQVSGNTIYF. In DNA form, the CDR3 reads TGTGCCAGCTCACCACCCAGACAGGTCTCTGGAAACACCATATATTTT. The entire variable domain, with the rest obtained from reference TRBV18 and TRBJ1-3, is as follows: NAGVMQNPRHLVRRRGQEARLRCSPMKGHSHVYWYRQLPEEGLKFMVYLQKENIIDESGMPKERFSAEFPKEGPSILRIQQVVRGDSAAYFCASSPPRQVSGNTIYFGEGSWLTVV.

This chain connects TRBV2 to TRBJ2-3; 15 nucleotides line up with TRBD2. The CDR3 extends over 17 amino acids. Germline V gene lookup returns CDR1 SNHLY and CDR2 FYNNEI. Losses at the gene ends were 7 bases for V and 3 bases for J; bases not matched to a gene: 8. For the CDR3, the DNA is TGTGCCAGCACCCCCGGGACTAGCGGGGGGACGACAGATACGCAGTATTTT. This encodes CASTPGTSGGTTDTQYF.

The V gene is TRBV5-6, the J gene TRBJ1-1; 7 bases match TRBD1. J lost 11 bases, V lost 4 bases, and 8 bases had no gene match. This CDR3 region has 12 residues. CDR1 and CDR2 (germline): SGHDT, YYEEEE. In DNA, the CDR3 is TGTGCCAGCAGCCTCCAACAGGGGATGGCTTTCTTT. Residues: CASSLQQGMAFF.

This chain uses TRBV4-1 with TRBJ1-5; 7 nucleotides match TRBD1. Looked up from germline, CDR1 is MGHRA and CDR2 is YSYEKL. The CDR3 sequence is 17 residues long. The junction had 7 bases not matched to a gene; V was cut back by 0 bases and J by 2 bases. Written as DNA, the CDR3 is TGCGCCAGCAGCCAAGATCGGGCAGGGGGTGGCAATCAGCCCCAGCATTTT. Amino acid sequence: CASSQDRAGGGNQPQHF.

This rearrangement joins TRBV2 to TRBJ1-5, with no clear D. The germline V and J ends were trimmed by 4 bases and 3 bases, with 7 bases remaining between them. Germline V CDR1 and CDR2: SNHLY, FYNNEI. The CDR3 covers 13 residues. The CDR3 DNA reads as TGTGCCAGCAGTGGGCGGATCAATCAGCCCCAGCATTTT. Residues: CASSGRINQPQHF.

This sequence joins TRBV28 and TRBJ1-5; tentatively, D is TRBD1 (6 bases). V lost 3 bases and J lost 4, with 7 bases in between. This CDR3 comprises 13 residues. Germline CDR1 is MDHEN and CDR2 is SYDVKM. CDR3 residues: CASSFDRNQPQHF. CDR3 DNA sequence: TGTGCCAGCAGTTTTGACAGGAATCAGCCCCAGCATTTT.

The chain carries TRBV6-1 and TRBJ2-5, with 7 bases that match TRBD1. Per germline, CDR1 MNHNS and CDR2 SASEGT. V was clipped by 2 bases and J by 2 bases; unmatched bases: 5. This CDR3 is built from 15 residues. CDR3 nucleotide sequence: TGTGCCAGCAGTGAATCGGCAGGGGGTCAAGAGACCCAGTACTTC. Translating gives CASSESAGGQETQYF.

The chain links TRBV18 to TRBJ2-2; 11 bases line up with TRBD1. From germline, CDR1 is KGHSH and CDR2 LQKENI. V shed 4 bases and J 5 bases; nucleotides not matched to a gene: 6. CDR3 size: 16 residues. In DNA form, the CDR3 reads TGTGCCAGCTCACTCGGACAGGGGGCAGAGACCGGGGAGCTGTTTTTT. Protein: CASSLGQGAETGELFF.

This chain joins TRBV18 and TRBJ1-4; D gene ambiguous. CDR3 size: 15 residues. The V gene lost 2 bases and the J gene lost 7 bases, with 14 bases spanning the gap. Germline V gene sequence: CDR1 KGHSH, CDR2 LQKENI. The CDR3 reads CASSPGGRGSEKLFF. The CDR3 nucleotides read TGTGCCAGCTCACCAGGTGGAAGAGGTAGTGAAAAACTGTTTTTT.

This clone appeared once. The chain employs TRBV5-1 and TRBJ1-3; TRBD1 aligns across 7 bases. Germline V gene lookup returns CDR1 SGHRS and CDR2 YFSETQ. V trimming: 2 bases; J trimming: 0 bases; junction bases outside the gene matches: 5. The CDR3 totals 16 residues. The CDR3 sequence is CASSFGGDSSGNTIYF. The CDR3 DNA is TGCGCCAGCAGCTTCGGGGGGGACAGCTCTGGAAACACCATATATTTT.

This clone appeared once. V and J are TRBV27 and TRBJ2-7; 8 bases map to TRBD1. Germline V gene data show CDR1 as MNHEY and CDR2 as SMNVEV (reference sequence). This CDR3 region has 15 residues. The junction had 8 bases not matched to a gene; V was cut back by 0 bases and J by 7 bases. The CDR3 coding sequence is TGTGCCAGCAGTTTATCACCGACAGGGGTCGGAGAGCAGTACTTC. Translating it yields CASSLSPTGVGEQYF.

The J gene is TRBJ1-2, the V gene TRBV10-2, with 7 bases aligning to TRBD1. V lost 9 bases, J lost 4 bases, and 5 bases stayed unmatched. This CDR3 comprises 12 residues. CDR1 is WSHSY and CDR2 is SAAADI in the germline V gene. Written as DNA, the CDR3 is TGCGCCAGTCCAGGGGGACCCTATGGCTACACCTTC. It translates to CASPGGPYGYTF.

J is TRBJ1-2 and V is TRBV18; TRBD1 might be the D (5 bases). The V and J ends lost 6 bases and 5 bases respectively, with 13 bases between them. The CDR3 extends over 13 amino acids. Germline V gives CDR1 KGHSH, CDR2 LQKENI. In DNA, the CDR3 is TGTGCCAGCTCGAAGACAGACGGTTATGGCTACACCTTC. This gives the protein CASSKTDGYGYTF. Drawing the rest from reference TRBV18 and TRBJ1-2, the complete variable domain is NAGVMQNPRHLVRRRGQEARLRCSPMKGHSHVYWYRQLPEEGLKFMVYLQKENIIDESGMPKERFSAEFPKEGPSILRIQQVVRGDSAAYFCASSKTDGYGYTFGSGTRLTVV.

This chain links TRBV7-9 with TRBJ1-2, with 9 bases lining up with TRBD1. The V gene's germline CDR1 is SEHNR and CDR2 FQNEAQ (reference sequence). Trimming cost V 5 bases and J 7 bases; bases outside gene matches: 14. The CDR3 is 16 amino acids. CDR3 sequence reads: CASSTPNRGLGVGYTF. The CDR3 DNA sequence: TGTGCCAGCAGCACCCCCAACAGGGGGCTAGGCGTTGGCTACACCTTC.

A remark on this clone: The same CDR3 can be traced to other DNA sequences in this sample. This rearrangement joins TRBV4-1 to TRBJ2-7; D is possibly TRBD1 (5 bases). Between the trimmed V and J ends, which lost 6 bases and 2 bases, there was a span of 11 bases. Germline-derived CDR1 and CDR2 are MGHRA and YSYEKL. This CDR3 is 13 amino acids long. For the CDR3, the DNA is TGCGCCAGCAGTCACGACAGAACCTACGAGCAGTACTTC. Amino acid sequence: CASSHDRTYEQYF.

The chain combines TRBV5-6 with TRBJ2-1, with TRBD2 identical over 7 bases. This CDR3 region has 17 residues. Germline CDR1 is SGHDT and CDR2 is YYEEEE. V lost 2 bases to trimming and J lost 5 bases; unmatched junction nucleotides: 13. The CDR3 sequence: CASSFWSDGGRDNEQFF. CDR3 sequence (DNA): TGTGCCAGCAGCTTTTGGTCGGACGGGGGGAGGGACAATGAGCAGTTCTTC.

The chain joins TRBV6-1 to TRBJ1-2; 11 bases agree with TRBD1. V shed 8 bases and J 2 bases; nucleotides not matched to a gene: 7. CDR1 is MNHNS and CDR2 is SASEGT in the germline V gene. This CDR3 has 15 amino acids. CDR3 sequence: CASVMGTGGNYGYTF. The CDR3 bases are TGTGCCAGCGTCATGGGGACAGGGGGAAACTATGGCTACACCTTC.

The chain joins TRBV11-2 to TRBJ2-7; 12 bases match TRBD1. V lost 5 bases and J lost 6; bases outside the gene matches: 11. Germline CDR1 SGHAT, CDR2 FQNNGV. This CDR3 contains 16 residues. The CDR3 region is CASSPRPGQGALEQYF. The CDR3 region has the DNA TGTGCCAGCAGCCCCCGACCGGGACAGGGGGCGCTCGAGCAGTACTTC.

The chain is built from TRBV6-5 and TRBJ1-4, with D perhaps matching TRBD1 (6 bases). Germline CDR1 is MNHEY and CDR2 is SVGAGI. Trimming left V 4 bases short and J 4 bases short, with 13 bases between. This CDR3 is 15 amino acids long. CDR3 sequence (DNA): TGTGCCAGCAGTTTCCTTCAGGGGAATAATGAAAAACTGTTTTTT. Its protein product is CASSFLQGNNEKLFF.

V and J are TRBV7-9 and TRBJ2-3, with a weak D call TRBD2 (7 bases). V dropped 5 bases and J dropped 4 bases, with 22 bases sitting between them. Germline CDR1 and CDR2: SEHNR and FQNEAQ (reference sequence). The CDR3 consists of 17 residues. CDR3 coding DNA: TGTGCCAGCAGCGTCAGGGCGGGAGTGGGGGCGCCAGATACGCAGTATTTT. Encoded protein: CASSVRAGVGAPDTQYF.

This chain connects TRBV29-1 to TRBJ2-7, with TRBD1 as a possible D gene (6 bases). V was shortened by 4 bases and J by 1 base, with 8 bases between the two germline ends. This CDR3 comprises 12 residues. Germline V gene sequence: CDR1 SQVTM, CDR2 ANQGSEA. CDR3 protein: CSVVQGSYEQYF. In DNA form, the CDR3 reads TGCAGCGTTGTGCAGGGGTCCTACGAGCAGTACTTC.

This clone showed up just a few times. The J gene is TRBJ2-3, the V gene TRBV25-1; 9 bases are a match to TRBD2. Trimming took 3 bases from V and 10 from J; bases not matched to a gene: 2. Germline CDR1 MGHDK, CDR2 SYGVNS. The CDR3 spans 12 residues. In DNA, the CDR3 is TGTGCCAGCAGTGAGGGACTAGCTCCGCAGTATTTT. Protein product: CASSEGLAPQYF.

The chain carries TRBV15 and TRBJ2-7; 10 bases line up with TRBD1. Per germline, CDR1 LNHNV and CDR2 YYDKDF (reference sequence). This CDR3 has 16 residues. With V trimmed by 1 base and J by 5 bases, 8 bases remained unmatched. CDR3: CATSRGLDRGQNEQYF. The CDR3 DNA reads TGTGCCACCAGCAGAGGCCTCGACAGGGGGCAGAACGAGCAGTACTTC.

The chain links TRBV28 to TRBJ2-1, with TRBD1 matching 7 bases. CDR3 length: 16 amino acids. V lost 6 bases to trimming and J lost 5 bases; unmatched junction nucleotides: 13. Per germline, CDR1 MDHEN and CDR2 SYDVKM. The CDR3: CASSHNVVQGDNEQFF. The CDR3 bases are TGTGCCAGCAGCCATAACGTCGTGCAGGGGGACAATGAGCAGTTCTTC.

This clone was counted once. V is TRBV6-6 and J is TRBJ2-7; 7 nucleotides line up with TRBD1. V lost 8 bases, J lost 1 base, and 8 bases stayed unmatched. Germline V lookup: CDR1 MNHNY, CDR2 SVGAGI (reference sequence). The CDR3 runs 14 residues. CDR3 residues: CASAGTAESYEQYF. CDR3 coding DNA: TGTGCCAGCGCCGGGACAGCTGAATCCTACGAGCAGTACTTC.